This T cell receptor (beta chain) emerged from a study of siplizumab effects on memory and regulatory T cells. Using immunoSEQ multiplex PCR, the repertoire was profiled, and TCRdb retains in-frame clones only, with some absent. In the table there are some 81,000 clones, just under 95% of which are singletons. The germline gives CDR1 SGHAT, CDR2 FQNNGV. V gave up 1 base and J gave up 6 bases; unmatched junction bases: 9. The CDR3 covers 17 residues. The chain has TRBV11-2 and TRBJ2-2; 9 positions agree with TRBD1. The sample consisted of CD8+ T cells sorted from blood. This receptor was obtained from a human donor in good health. The CDR3 DNA sequence: TGTGCCAGCAGCTTAGGGGCCGGGACAGGGTTGTCCGGGGAGCTGTTTTTT. It translates to CASSLGAGTGLSGELFF.